This passage covers 7 T cell receptor beta chains from one sample sequenced in a study of shared clonotypes between healthy human individuals. The protocol was immunoSEQ multiplex PCR, while the TCRdb copy is restricted to in-frame clones and leaves out a portion. The sample has millions of clones; about 95% are singletons. Sequencing was carried out using naive CD4+ T cells sorted from blood. Subset meaning: CD45RA+ positively selected. The receptors originated from a man between 18 and 29 years old in good health.

The V and J genes are TRBV11-2 and TRBJ2-7, with 7 bases aligning to TRBD2. This CDR3 region has 14 residues. Trimming at V came to 5 bases and at J to 2 bases, leaving 6 bases not matched to a gene. Germline CDR1 SGHAT, CDR2 FQNNGV. CDR3 residues: CASSGLAGPYEQYF. Here the CDR3 DNA reads TGTGCCAGCAGCGGATTAGCGGGCCCCTACGAGCAGTACTTC.

The chain is built from TRBV27 and TRBJ2-7; unclear D gene. The CDR3 is 14 residues long. The V gene lost 5 bases and the J gene lost 2 bases, with 13 bases spanning the gap. The germline V gene encodes CDR1 MNHEY and CDR2 SMNVEV (reference sequence). The DNA of the CDR3 is TGTGCCAGCAGTGCAGGATCCGGAGCCTACGAGCAGTACTTC. Translated: CASSAGSGAYEQYF.

V gene TRBV5-1 combines with J gene TRBJ1-6; no clear D. The V gene lost 4 bases and the J gene lost 6 bases, with 14 bases spanning the gap. Germline assignment: CDR1 SGHRS and CDR2 YFSETQ. There are 15 residues in the CDR3. CDR3: CASSLGGRSNSPLHF. As DNA, the CDR3 is TGCGCCAGCAGCCTTGGCGGGAGAAGTAATTCACCCCTCCACTTT.

This clone was detected once. V gene TRBV7-2 combines with J gene TRBJ2-7, with 7 bases matching TRBD1. Germline CDR1 reads SGHTA; CDR2 reads FQGNSA. The CDR3 covers 15 residues. V was clipped by 5 bases and J by 1 base; unmatched bases: 8. The CDR3 nucleotides are TGTGCCAGCAGCCTGACAGGGATGGGGTCCTACGAGCAGTACTTC. As protein: CASSLTGMGSYEQYF.

The V gene is TRBV5-1, the J gene TRBJ2-7, with TRBD1 matching 7 bases. The V gene end was trimmed by 5 bases and the J gene end by 5 bases; junction bases not matched to a gene: 10. This CDR3 has 14 amino acids. CDR1 and CDR2 (germline): SGHRS, YFSETQ. CDR3: CASSSTGTVDEQYF. As DNA, the CDR3 is TGCGCCAGCAGTTCGACCGGGACAGTTGACGAGCAGTACTTC. Combining the CDR3 with reference TRBV5-1 and TRBJ2-7 gives the whole variable domain KAGVTQTPRYLIKTRGQQVTLSCSPISGHRSVSWYQQTPGQGLQFLFEYFSETQRNKGNFPGRFSGRQFSNSRSEMNVSTLELGDSALYLCASSSTGTVDEQYFGPGTRLTVT.

This chain joins TRBV4-1 and TRBJ2-5; tentative D call: TRBD1 (6 bases). Per germline, CDR1 MGHRA and CDR2 YSYEKL. The CDR3 contains 11 residues. Trimming took off 1 base at V and 14 bases at J, with 11 bases between the two ends. CDR3 nucleotide sequence: TGCGCCAGCAGCCAAGCCGGCAGGGGTTACTTC. The encoded protein is CASSQAGRGYF.

The chain couples TRBV5-1 to TRBJ2-7, with D unresolved. The CDR3 extends over 12 amino acids. Germline V gene data show CDR1 as SGHRS and CDR2 as YFSETQ. The V gene lost 4 bases and the J gene lost 7 bases, with 12 bases spanning the gap. Written as DNA, the CDR3 is TGCGCCAGCAGCCTCCCGTCCCCAGAGCAGTACTTC. Translated, it gives CASSLPSPEQYF.